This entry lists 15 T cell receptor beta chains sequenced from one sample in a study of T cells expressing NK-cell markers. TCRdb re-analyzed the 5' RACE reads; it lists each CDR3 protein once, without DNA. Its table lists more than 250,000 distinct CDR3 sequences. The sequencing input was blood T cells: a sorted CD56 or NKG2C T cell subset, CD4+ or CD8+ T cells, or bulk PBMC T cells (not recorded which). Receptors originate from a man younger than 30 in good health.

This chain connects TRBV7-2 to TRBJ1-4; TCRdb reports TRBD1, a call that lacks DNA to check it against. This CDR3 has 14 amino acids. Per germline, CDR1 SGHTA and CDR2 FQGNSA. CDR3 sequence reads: CASSFRQGNEKLFF.

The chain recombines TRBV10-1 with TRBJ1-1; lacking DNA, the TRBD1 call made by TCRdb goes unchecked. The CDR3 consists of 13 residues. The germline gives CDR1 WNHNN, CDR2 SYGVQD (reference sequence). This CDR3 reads CASQGWSDTEAFF.

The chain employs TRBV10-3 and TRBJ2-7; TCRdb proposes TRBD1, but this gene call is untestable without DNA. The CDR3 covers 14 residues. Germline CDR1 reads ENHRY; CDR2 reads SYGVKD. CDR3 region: CAISEWTRGYEQYF.

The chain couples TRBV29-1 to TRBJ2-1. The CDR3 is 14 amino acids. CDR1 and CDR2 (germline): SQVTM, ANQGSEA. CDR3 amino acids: CSVVYIPSYNEQFF.

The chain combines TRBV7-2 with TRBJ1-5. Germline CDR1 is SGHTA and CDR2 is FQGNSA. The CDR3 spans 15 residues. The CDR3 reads CASSLVPGSNQPQHF.

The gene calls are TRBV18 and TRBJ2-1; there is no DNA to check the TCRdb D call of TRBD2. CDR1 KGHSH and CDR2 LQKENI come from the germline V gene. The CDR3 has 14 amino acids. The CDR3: CASSPGVLGLSPFF.

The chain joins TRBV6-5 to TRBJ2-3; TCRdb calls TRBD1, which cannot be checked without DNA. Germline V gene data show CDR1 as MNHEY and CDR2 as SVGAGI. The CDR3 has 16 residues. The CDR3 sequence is CASSYRTGFSTDTQYF.

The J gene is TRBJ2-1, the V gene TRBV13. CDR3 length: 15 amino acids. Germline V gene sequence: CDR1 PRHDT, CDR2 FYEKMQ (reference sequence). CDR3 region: CASSLGTSSLHEQFF.

The CDR3 region is CASTVTGNTIYF. The rearrangement joins TRBV6-5 to TRBJ1-3. The CDR3 is 12 residues long. CDR1 is MNHEY, CDR2 SVGAGI, per germline.

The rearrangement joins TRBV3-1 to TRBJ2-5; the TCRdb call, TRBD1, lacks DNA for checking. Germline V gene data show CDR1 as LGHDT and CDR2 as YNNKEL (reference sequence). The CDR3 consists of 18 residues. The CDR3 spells CASSQVAGQGGGQETQYF.

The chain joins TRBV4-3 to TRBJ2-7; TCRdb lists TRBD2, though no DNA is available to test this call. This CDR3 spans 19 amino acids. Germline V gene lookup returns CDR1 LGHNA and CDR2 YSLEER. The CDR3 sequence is CASSQSPGLAGGLLHEQYF.

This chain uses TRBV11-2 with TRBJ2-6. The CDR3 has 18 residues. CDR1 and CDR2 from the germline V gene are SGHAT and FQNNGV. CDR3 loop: CASSFRGNTASGANVLTF.

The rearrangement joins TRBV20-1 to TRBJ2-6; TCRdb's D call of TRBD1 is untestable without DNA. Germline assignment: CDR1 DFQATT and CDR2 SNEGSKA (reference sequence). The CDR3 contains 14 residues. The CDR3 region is CSASRDRGYNVLTF.

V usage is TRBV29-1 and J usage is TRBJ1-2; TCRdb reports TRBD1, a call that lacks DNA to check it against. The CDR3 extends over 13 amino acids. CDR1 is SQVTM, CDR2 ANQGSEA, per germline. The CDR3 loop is CSADRGGIYGYTF.

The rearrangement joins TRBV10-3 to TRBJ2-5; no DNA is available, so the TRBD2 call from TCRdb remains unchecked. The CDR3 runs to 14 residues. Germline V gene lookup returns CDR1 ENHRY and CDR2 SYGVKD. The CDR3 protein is CAISRTSGWETQYF.